These 5 T cell receptor beta chains share one sample of origin, sequenced in a study of T cells in Graves' hyperthyroidism and ophthalmopathy. TCR beta CDR3 sequences were amplified from RNA transcripts. The TCR CDR3 was amplified in a first-round RT-PCR using the HTBI primer set. TCRdb re-called the multiplex PCR reads with MiXCR, one entry per CDR3 protein. This sample has some 760,000 distinct CDR3 sequences, with about 14% found just once. Input material: blood. The source is a woman between 18 and 30 years old with Graves' hyperthyroidism.

The chain employs TRBV6-2 or TRBV6-3 and TRBJ2-3, with 7 positions matching TRBD1. The CDR3 spans 16 residues. The germline V gene encodes CDR1 MNHEY and CDR2 SVGEGT. With V trimmed by 2 bases and J by 0 bases, 5 bases remained unmatched. The CDR3 is CASSYNRGPSTDTQYF. The CDR3 DNA reads TGTGCCAGCAGTTACAACAGGGGCCCTAGCACAGATACGCAGTATTTT.

The DNA for the CDR3 is TGTGCCAGCACCCTAGTCGGATACGAGCAGTACTTC. As protein: CASTLVGYEQYF. The chain has TRBV27 and TRBJ2-7; D uncertain. The V end lost 7 bases, the J end lost 4 bases, and 11 bases lay between the germline ends. This CDR3 is built from 12 residues. The germline V gene has CDR1 MNHEY and CDR2 SMNVEV (reference sequence).

This clonotype was seen only a few times. The gene calls are TRBV14 and TRBJ1-6; possible D gene TRBD1, 5 bases. The CDR3 is 14 residues long. Germline V gene sequence: CDR1 SGHDN, CDR2 FVKESK. V lost 4 bases to trimming and J lost 5 bases, with 9 bases between them. CDR3: CASSRQFNNSPLHF. In DNA, the CDR3 is TGTGCCAGCAGCCGACAGTTCAATAATTCACCCCTCCACTTT.

This clonotype turned up a few times. This chain connects TRBV7-8 to TRBJ2-1, with D perhaps TRBD2 (6 bases). From germline, CDR1 is SGHVS and CDR2 FQNEAQ. The CDR3 extends over 15 amino acids. Trimming left V 4 bases short and J 5 bases short, with 15 bases between. In DNA, the CDR3 is TGTGCCAGCAGCTCGAGACTAGTGTTAGACAATGAGCAGTTCTTC. This gives the protein CASSSRLVLDNEQFF.

This clonotype has just a few counts. The chain employs TRBV6-1 and TRBJ1-2, with D possibly matching TRBD1 (6 bases). The CDR3 runs 14 residues. Trimming stripped 6 bases from V and 8 bases from J, with 19 bases between. From germline, CDR1 is MNHNS and CDR2 SASEGT. The CDR3 DNA sequence: TGTGCCAGCAGGATAGGCGGCAGGGGACGCGGCTACACCTTC. Its protein is CASRIGGRGRGYTF.